This T cell receptor beta chain was sequenced in a study of blood T cell repertoires in COVID-19. This clone has more than one count but fewer than ten. Data came from immunoSEQ multiplex PCR; TCRdb stores just in-frame clones and leaves some out. Here the sample spans over 200,000 clones, 83% being singletons. The sequence was obtained from a woman aged 25 to 39 with COVID-19, enrolled during active disease. Sequenced: peripheral blood.

The CDR3 DNA reads as TGCGCCAGCAGCTCCAACAGGGGCCGGGGCTATGGCTACACCTTC. It encodes CASSSNRGRGYGYTF. The gene calls are TRBV4-1 and TRBJ1-2; TRBD1 matches at 7 bases. Germline lookup yields CDR1 MGHRA and CDR2 YSYEKL. With 5 bases clipped from V and 4 bases from J, the junction kept 10 bases outside the gene matches. The CDR3 has 15 amino acids.